This entry features one T cell receptor beta chain sequence. Its antigen is as yet unknown. Using immunoSEQ multiplex PCR, the repertoire was profiled, and TCRdb retains in-frame clones only, with some absent. This sample carries around 56,000 clones, about 86% of them seen once, and the ten largest clones take under 3.5%. Germline V gene data show CDR1 as MDHEN and CDR2 as SYDVKM. This CDR3 spans 15 amino acids. V dropped 3 bases and J dropped 8 bases, with 17 bases sitting between them. This record belongs to a study of PD-L1 blockade in urothelial cancer. Study summary: The researchers analyzed blood 3 weeks (second dose) and 6 weeks after treatment start. A median roughly 150,000 T cells were found in blood samples. Notes on the study in general: Enhanced expansion of tumor-associated blood clones at 3 weeks characterized durable-benefit patients.

The study enrolled patients with locally advanced or metastatic urothelial carcinoma. This sequence joins TRBV28 and TRBJ2-1; TRBD2 might be the D (6 bases). The TCR was taken from a man aged 50-60 years with urothelial cancer. Material: PBMCs, obtained around atezolizumab (anti-PD-L1) treatment. The CDR3 protein is CASSFVVGSRYEQFF. In DNA form, the CDR3 reads TGTGCCAGCAGTTTCGTTGTCGGGAGTAGGTATGAGCAGTTCTTC.